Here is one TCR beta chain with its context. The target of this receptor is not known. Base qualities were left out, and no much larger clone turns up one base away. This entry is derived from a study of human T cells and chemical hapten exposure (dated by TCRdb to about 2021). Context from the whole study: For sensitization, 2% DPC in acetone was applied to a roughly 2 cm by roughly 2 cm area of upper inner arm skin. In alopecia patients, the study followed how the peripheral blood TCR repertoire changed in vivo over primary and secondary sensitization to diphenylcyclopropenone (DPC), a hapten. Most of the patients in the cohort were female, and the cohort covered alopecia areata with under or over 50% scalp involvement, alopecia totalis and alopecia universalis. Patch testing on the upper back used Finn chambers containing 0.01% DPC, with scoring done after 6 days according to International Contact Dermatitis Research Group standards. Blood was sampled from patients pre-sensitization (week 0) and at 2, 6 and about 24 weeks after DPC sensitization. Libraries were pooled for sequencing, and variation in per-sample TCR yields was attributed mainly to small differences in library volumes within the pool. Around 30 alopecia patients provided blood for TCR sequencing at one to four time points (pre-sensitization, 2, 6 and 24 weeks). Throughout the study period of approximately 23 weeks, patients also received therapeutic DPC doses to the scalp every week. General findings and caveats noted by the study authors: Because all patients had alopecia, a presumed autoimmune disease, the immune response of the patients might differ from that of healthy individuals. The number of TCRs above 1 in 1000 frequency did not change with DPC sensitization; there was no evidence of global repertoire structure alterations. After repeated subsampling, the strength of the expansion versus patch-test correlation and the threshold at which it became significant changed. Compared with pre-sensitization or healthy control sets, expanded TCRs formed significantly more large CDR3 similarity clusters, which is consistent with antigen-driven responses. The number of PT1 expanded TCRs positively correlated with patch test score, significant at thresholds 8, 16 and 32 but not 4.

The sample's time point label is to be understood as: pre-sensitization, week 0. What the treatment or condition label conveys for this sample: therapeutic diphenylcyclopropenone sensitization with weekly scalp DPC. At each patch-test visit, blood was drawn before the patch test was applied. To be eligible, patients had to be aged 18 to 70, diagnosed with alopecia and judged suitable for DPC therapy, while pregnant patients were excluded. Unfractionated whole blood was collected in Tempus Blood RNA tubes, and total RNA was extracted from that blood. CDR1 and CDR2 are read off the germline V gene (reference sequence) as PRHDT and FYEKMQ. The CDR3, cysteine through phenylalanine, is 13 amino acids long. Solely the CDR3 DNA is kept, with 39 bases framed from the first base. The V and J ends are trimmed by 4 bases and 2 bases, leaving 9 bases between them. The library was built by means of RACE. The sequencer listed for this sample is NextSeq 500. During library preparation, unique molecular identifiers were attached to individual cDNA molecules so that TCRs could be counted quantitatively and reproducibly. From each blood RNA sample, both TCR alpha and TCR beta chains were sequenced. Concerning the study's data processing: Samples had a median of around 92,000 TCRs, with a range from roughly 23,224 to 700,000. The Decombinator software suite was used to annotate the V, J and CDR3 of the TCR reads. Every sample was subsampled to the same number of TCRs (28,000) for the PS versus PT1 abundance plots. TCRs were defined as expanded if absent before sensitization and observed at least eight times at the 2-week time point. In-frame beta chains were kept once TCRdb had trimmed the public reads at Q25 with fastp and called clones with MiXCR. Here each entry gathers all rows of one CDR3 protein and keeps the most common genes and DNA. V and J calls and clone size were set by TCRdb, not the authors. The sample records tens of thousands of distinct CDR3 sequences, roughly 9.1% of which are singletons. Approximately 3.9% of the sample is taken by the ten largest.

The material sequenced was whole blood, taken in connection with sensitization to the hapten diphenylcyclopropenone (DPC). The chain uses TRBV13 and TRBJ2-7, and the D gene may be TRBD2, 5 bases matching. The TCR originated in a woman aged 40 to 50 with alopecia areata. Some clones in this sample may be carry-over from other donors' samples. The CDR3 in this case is CASSSGIAYEQYF. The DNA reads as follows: TGTGCCAGCAGCTCGGGGATAGCCTACGAGCAGTACTTC. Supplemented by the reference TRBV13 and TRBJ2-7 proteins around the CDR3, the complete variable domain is AAGVIQSPRHLIKEKRETATLKCYPIPRHDTVYWYQQGPGQDPQFLISFYEKMQSDKGSIPDRFSAQQFSDYHSELNMSSLELGDSALYFCASSSGIAYEQYFGPGTRLTVT.